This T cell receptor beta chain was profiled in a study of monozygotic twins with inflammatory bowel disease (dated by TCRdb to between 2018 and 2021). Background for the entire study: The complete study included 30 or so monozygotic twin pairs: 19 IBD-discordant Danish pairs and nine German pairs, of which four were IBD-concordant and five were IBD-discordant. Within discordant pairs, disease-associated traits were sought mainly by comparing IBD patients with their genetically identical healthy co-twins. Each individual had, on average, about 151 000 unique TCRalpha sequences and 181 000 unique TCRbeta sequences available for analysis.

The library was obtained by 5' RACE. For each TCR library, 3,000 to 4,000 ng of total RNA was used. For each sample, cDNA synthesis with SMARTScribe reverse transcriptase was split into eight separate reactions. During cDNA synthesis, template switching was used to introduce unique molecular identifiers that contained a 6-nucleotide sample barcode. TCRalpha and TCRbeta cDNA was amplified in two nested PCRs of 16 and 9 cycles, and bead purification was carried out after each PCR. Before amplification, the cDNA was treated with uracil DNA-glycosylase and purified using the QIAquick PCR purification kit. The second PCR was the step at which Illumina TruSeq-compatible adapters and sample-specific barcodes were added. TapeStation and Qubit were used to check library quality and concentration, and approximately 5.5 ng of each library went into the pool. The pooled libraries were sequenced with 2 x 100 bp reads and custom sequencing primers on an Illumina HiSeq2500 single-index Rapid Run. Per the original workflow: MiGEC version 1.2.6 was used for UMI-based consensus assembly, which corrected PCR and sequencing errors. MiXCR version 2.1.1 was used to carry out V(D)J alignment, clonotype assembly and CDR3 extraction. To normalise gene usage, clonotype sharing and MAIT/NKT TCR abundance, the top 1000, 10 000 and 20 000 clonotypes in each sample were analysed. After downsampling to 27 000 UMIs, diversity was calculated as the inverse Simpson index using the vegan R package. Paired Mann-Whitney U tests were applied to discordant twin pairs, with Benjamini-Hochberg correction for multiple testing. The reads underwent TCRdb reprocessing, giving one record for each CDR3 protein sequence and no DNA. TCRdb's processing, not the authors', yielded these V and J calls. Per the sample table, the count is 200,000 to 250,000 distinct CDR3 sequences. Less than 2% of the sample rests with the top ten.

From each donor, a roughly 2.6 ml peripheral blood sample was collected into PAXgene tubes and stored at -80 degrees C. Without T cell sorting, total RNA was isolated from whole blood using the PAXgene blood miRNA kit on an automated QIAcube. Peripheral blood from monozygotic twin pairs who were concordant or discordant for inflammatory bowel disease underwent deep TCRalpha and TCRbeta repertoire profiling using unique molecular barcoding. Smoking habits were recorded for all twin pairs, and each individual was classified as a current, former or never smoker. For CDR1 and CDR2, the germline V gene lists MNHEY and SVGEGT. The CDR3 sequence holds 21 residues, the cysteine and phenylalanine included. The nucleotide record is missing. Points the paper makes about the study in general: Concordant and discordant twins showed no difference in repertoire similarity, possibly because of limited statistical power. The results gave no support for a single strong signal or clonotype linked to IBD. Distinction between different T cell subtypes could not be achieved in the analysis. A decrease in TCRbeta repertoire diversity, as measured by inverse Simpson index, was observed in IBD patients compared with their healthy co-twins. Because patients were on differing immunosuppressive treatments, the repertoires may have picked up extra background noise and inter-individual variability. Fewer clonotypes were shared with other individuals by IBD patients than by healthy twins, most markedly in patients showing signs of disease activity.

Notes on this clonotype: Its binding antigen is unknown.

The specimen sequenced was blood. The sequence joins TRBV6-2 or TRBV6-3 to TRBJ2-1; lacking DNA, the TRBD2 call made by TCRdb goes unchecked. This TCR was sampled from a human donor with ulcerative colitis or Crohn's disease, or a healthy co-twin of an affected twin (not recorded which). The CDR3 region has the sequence CASSPIQRTGVLAGGLNEQFF.